This TCR beta chain was obtained from a study of blood T cells in healthy people across ages. This clonotype showed up just once. This CDR3 is 13 amino acids long. The V and J ends lost 0 bases and 11 bases respectively, with 16 bases between them. Germline CDR1 is DFQATT and CDR2 is SNEGSKA (reference sequence). The authors ran a second PCR of about 6 to 12 cycles using a sample-barcoded 5' primer and a J-beta primer mix. Tagging of each cDNA molecule was performed by a template-switch adaptor with 12 random nucleotides. TCRdb fed the 5' RACE reads into MiXCR, producing one record per CDR3 protein. The sample shows some 800,000 distinct CDR3 sequences, 20% to 30% of them seen only once. The same data also contributed to another study, on T cells of mothers and their children.

This clonotype was obtained from a boy between 5 and 17 years old in good health. The specimen was blood. This rearrangement joins TRBV20-1 to TRBJ2-5; D is possibly TRBD1 (5 bases). This CDR3 reads CSARDQGSYVQYF. The CDR3 region has the DNA TGCAGTGCTAGAGACCAGGGCTCCTACGTGCAGTACTTC.